These 6 T cell receptor beta chains came from one sample sequenced in a study of T cell repertoires in cytomegalovirus infection. These receptors have no known antigen. Each CDR3 protein is one row after TCRdb ran MiXCR on the reads. Among about 830,000 distinct CDR3 sequences listed, 32% were seen once. The sequences come from cultured CD8+ T cells from PBMCs, collected from culture after CMV antigen stimulation. The receptors originated from a human donor in good health (CMV status not recorded). Some clones in this sample may be carry-over from other donors' samples.

This rearrangement joins TRBV6-1 to TRBJ1-5; D unresolved. V lost 3 bases and J 2 bases, leaving 14 bases between the germline ends. The CDR3 totals 16 residues. Germline CDR1 and CDR2: MNHNS and SASEGT. The CDR3 sequence is CASSDPMEDGNQPQHF. The CDR3 DNA is TGTGCCAGCAGTGACCCAATGGAGGATGGCAATCAGCCCCAGCATTTT.

The V call is TRBV4-3, the J call TRBJ2-1; D is possibly TRBD2 (6 bases). With 4 bases removed from V and 6 bases from J, the gap between germline ends came to 16 bases. The CDR3 spans 15 residues. Germline values: CDR1 LGHNA, CDR2 YSLEER. In DNA form, the CDR3 reads TGCGCCAGCAGCCTGCGGGACTCGACGTTCAATGAGCAGTTCTTC. Protein sequence: CASSLRDSTFNEQFF.

This clonotype was detected only a few times. The chain joins TRBV29-1 to TRBJ1-2; D gene unclear. This CDR3 is built from 11 residues. V was shortened by 6 bases and J by 4 bases, with 9 bases between the two germline ends. Germline lookup yields CDR1 SQVTM and CDR2 ANQGSEA. Here the CDR3 DNA reads TGCAGCGTACAAGGCGGCTATGGCTACACCTTC. This codes for CSVQGGYGYTF.

This clonotype has ten or more counts. The chain uses TRBV6-2 or TRBV6-3 and TRBJ2-7; D is tentatively TRBD1 or TRBD2 (6 bases each). Deletions cut 5 bases from V and 0 bases from J, with 14 bases between. Germline CDR1 MNHEY, CDR2 SVGEGT. The CDR3 consists of 15 residues. Written as DNA, the CDR3 is TGTGCCAGCAGTCTCCGGGGGCAAAGCTCCTACGAGCAGTACGTC. Its translation: CASSLRGQSSYEQYV.

The J gene is TRBJ2-5, the V gene TRBV27; 9 bases agree with TRBD2. The CDR3 covers 14 residues. CDR1 is MNHEY and CDR2 is SMNVEV in the germline V gene (reference sequence). The J segment lost 4 bases and the V segment lost 5 bases, leaving 5 bases of the junction unmatched. CDR3 in amino acids: CASSPMTSGETQYF. The CDR3 DNA is TGTGCCAGCAGTCCTATGACTAGCGGAGAGACCCAGTACTTC.

V is TRBV25-1 and J is TRBJ2-7; 7 positions agree with TRBD2. The CDR3 totals 14 residues. V was pared by 3 bases and J by 4 bases, with 6 bases of the junction left unmatched. Germline CDR1 MGHDK, CDR2 SYGVNS. The CDR3 region has the DNA TGTGCCAGCAGTGATCGCGGGGGATCATACGAGCAGTACTTC. It codes for CASSDRGGSYEQYF.